This note documents a single T cell receptor beta chain sequence. Its target is not known. Using a J-beta primer mix together with a sample-barcoded 5' primer, a second PCR was run for roughly 7 to 12 cycles. With 12 random nucleotides, a template-switch adaptor tagged each individual cDNA molecule. TCRdb passed the 5' RACE reads through MiXCR, listing each CDR3 protein once. The sample carries some 760,000 distinct CDR3 sequences, roughly 25% recorded once. Total RNA was extracted at no less than 5 micrograms per sample. V lost 4 bases to trimming and J lost 2 bases; unmatched junction nucleotides: 3. The CDR3 runs to 15 residues. The data belong to a study of blood T cells in healthy people across ages. Findings and limits, study-wide: Unsorted PBMC input precluded a conclusive naive versus antigen-experienced comparison.

The data also belong to a second study, concerning T cells of mothers and their children. As that study records: It was found that thymic selection shapes TCR recombination output similarly in related and unrelated pairs.

The clonotype was recovered from a boy between 10 and 17 years old in good health. The material sequenced was blood. The V call is TRBV12-3 or TRBV12-4, the J call TRBJ2-2; 8 positions agree with TRBD1. CDR3 protein: CASSWTGTNTGELFF. CDR3 DNA: TGTGCCAGCAGTTGGACAGGGACAAACACCGGGGAGCTGTTTTTT.